This TCR beta chain comes out of a study of OX40 agonist ivuxolimab in advanced cancers. Study-wide background: Three patients, one with hepatocellular carcinoma and two with cutaneous melanoma, responded partially.

Generated by immunoSEQ multiplex PCR, the TCRdb table keeps only in-frame clones and is missing some. In the table there are about 64,000 clones, more than 75% of which are singletons. Germline V gives CDR1 SGHTA, CDR2 FQGNSA. The CDR3 extends over 13 amino acids. V shed 4 bases and J shed 1 base, with 8 bases lying between them. Sequencing was performed on CD4+ or CD8+ T cells sorted from blood, taken in a trial of the OX40 agonist ivuxolimab. The TCR comes from an adult with an advanced solid tumor such as melanoma, head and neck, liver or kidney cancer. The V gene is TRBV7-2, the J gene TRBJ2-7; D unresolved. The CDR3: CASSSDQSYEQYF. CDR3 nucleotide sequence: TGTGCCAGCAGCTCTGACCAATCCTACGAGCAGTACTTC. Full variable domain (remainder filled in from reference TRBV7-2 and TRBJ2-7): GAGVSQSPSNKVTEKGKDVELRCDPISGHTALYWYRQSLGQGLEFLIYFQGNSAPDKSGLPSDRFSAERTGGSVSTLTIQRTQQEDSAVYLCASSSDQSYEQYFGPGTRLTVT.